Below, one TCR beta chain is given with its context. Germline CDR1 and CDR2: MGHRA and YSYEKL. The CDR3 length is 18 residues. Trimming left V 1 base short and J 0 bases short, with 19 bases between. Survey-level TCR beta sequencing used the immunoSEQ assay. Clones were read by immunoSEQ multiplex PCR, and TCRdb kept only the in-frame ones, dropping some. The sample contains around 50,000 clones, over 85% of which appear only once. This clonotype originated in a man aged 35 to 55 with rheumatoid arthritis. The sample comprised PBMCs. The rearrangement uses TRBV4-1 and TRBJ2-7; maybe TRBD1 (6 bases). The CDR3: CASSQGIGGSWTSYEQYF. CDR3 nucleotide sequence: TGCGCCAGCAGCCAAGGAATAGGGGGTAGTTGGACCTCCTACGAGCAGTACTTC.